This T cell receptor (beta chain) stems from a study of molecular identifiers for immune sequencing clone quantification. Across the whole study: Replicate experiments took RNA from around 18,000 or 91,000 naive CD8 cells, divided it five ways and sequenced four.

Via MiXCR, TCRdb re-called the PCR reads, giving one row per CDR3 protein. The table records just under 650,000 distinct CDR3 sequences, about 20% of them present only once. With respect to this clonotype: What it binds is not known.

The study's findings and limits: Reportedly, one cell's Jurkat TCR RNA was detected within 1,200,000 naive CD8 cells.

Source material: naive CD8+ T cells from blood, with Jurkat cell RNA spiked in. Specified subset: FACS-sorted CD8+CD4-CCR7+CD45RA+ naive T cells. This TCR was recovered from a human donor in good health. Some libraries in this study had Jurkat cell RNA spiked in.

The CDR3 sequence: CASSEGTVTPPFTDTQYF. DNA for the CDR3: TGTGCCAGCAGTGAAGGGACTGTCACCCCCCCTTTCACAGATACGCAGTATTTT. The rearrangement joins TRBV6-1 to TRBJ2-3; possibly TRBD2 for D (5 bases). Trimming took 1 base from V and 2 from J, leaving 19 bases between them. The CDR3 covers 18 residues. Per the germline V gene, CDR1 is MNHNS and CDR2 is SASEGT.